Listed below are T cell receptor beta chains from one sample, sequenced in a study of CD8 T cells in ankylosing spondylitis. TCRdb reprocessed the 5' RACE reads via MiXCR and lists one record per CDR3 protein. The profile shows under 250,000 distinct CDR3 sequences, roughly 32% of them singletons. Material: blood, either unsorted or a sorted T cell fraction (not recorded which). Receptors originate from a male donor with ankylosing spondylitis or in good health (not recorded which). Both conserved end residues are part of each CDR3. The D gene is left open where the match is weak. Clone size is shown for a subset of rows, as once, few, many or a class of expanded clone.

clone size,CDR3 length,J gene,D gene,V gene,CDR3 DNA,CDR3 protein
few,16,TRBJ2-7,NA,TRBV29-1,TGCAGCGCAACCGCCCGGAAACCCGCTAACTCCTACGAGCAGTACTTC,CSATARKPANSYEQYF
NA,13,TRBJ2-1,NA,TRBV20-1,TGCAGTGCTAGAATAGCATTGTACAATGAGCAGTTCTTC,CSARIALYNEQFF
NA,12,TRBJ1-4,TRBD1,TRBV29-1,TGCAGCGTCAGGGGGCGAGGTGAAAAACTGTTTTTT,CSVRGRGEKLFF
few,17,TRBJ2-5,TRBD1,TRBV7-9,TGTGCCAGCAGCCCACCGGGACAGGGATCCCCGCAAGAGACCCAGTACTTC,CASSPPGQGSPQETQYF
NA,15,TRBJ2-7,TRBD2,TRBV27,TGTGCCAGCAGTTTATCACCTGGGGGGGGAAACGAGCAGTACTTC,CASSLSPGGGNEQYF
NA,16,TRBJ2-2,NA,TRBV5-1,TGCGCCAGCAGCCCAAGGACCAGTTCGAACACCGGGGAGCTGTTTTTT,CASSPRTSSNTGELFF
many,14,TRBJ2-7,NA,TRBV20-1,TGCAGTGCTAGGGTGCAGGGGGGGGACTACGAGCAGTACTTC,CSARVQGGDYEQYF
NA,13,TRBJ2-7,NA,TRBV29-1,TGCAGCGTTGAGCGGCAGGGGCCCTACGAGCAGTACTTC,CSVERQGPYEQYF
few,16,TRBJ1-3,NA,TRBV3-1,TGTGCCAGCAGTGTAGGTAGGGGCTGGCGTGGAAACACCATATATTTT,CASSVGRGWRGNTIYF
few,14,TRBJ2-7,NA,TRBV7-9,TGTGCCAGCAGCTACGATAGGGGCACCTACGAGCAGTACTTC,CASSYDRGTYEQYF
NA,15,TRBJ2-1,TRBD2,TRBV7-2,TGTGCCAGCAGCTTAAGTAGCGGGGGGGCGGATGAGCAGTTCTTC,CASSLSSGGADEQFF
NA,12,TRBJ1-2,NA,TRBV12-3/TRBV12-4,TGTGCCAGCAGTTTCAGTCCCAATGGCTACACCTTC,CASSFSPNGYTF
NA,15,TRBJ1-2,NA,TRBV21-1,TGTGCCAGCAGCAAATTGGCAGAGACCAACTATGGCTACACCTTC,CASSKLAETNYGYTF
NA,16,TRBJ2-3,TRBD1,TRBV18,TGTGCCAGCTCACCGCGACAGGGTCGACGGGCAGATACGCAGTATTTT,CASSPRQGRRADTQYF
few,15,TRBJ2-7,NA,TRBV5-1,TGCGCCAGCAGCTTGGGGGCGACCTCCTCCTACGAGCAGTACTTC,CASSLGATSSYEQYF
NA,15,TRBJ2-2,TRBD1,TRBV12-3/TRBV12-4,TGTGCCAGCAGTTTAAGGACAGGGGAGACCGGGGAGCTGTTTTTT,CASSLRTGETGELFF
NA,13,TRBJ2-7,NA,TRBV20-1,TGCAGTGCTAACCCCGGACATAACTACGAGCAGTACTTC,CSANPGHNYEQYF
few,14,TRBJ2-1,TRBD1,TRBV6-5,TGTGCCAGCAGTTGGGGACAGCCCTACAATGAGCAGTTCTTC,CASSWGQPYNEQFF
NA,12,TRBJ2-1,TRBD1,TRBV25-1,TGTGCCAGCAGCCCACAGGGGAAAGAGCAGTTCTTC,CASSPQGKEQFF
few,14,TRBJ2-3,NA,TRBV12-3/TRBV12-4,TGTGCCAGCAGTTTAGCGGGGCACACAGATACGCAGTATTTT,CASSLAGHTDTQYF
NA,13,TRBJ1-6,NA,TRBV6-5,TGTGCCAGCAGTTACGACGTGGGGCAAGTCCTCCACTTT,CASSYDVGQVLHF
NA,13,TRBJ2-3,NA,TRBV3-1,TGTGCCAGCAGCCAACAGAACACAGATACGCAGTATTTT,CASSQQNTDTQYF
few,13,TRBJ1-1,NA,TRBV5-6,TGTGCCAGCAGCTTGGATAGAAGGCCTGAAGCTTTCTTT,CASSLDRRPEAFF
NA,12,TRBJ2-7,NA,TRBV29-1,TGCAGCGTTGTAGACGGTGACTTGGAGCAGTACTTC,CSVVDGDLEQYF
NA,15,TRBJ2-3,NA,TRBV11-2,TGTGCCAGCAGCGCCGGGACAAGAACACGGGATACGCAGTATTTT,CASSAGTRTRDTQYF
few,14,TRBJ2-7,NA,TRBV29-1,TGCAGCGTTGAATTGGTATTGGGGGCGGGAGAGCAGTACTTC,CSVELVLGAGEQYF
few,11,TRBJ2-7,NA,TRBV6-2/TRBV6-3,TGTGCCAGCGGGCGGGACTACGAGCAGTACTTC,CASGRDYEQYF
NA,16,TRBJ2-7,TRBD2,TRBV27,TGTGCCAGCAGTTTATTAGTTGGGACTAGCTGGTTCGAGCAGTACTTC,CASSLLVGTSWFEQYF
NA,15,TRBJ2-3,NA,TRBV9,TGTGCCAGCAGCGGAAGCGTGACAGTAGCAGATACGCAGTATTTT,CASSGSVTVADTQYF
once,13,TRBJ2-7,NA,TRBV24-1,TGTGCCACCAGTGACCCAGGGGCCTACGAGCAGTACTTC,CATSDPGAYEQYF
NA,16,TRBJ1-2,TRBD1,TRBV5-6,TGTGCCAGCAGCTTGCGAGACAGGGCCCAGAACTATGGCTACACCTTC,CASSLRDRAQNYGYTF
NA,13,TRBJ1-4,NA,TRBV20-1,TGCAGTGCTAGCCAGATTACAGGGGAAAAACTGTTTTTT,CSASQITGEKLFF
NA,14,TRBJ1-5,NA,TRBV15,TGTGCCACCAGCAGAGATCGTTCAGACGAGCCCCAGCATTTT,CATSRDRSDEPQHF
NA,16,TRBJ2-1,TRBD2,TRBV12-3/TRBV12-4,TGTGCCAGCACCCTGCGACTAGCGGGGGGGTCGGGTGAGCAGTTCTTC,CASTLRLAGGSGEQFF
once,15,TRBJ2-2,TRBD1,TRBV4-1,TGCGCCAGCAGCCATAAGGGGGCGGACACCGGGGAGCTGTTTTTT,CASSHKGADTGELFF